The 10 T cell receptor beta chains below come from one sample, sequenced in a study of cytomegalovirus exposure and HLA in healthy donors. PCR was performed using 60 Vbeta and 13 Jbeta primers. Using immunoSEQ multiplex PCR, the repertoire was profiled, and TCRdb retains in-frame clones only, with some absent. This table holds around 200,000 clones, roughly 88% found once. The sample comprised PBMCs. Receptors originate from a girl aged 2-10 years in good health and CMV-seropositive.

The chain uses TRBV15 and TRBJ1-4; TRBD1 is a possible D gene (6 bases). This CDR3 spans 15 amino acids. V dropped 5 bases and J dropped 6 bases, with 16 bases sitting between them. From germline, CDR1 is LNHNV and CDR2 YYDKDF (reference sequence). CDR3: CATSGTGRVDEKLFF. DNA of the CDR3: TGTGCCACCAGCGGAACAGGGCGAGTAGATGAAAAACTGTTTTTT.

V gene TRBV7-2 combines with J gene TRBJ2-7, with TRBD1 identical over 9 bases. J lost 4 bases, V lost 3 bases, and 4 bases had no gene match. Germline lookup yields CDR1 SGHTA and CDR2 FQGNSA. This CDR3 contains 14 residues. This chain's CDR3 is CASSFGQGRYEQYF. CDR3 nucleotide sequence: TGTGCCAGCAGCTTCGGACAGGGGAGGTACGAGCAGTACTTC.

This sequence joins TRBV27 and TRBJ1-2; 8 bases map to TRBD1. CDR3 length equals 12 residues. The V gene's germline CDR1 is MNHEY and CDR2 SMNVEV (reference sequence). The ends lost 8 bases at V and 8 bases at J; junction bases unmatched: 7. CDR3 sequence reads: CASDQGAAGYTF. For the CDR3, the DNA is TGTGCCAGCGATCAGGGGGCGGCGGGCTACACCTTC.

The rearrangement joins TRBV6-6 to TRBJ1-1; 7 nucleotides agree with TRBD1. Germline lookup yields CDR1 MNHNY and CDR2 SVGAGI (reference sequence). CDR3 length: 14 residues. Germline trimming cut 5 bases from V and 0 bases from J; bases unmatched to any gene: 3. This CDR3 is CASSTGTVNTEAFF. The CDR3, as DNA: TGTGCCAGCAGTACCGGGACAGTGAACACTGAAGCTTTCTTT.

This sequence joins TRBV2 and TRBJ2-7, with 8 positions matching TRBD2. Germline V gene data show CDR1 as SNHLY and CDR2 as FYNNEI. V lost 6 bases, J lost 1 base, and 8 bases stayed unmatched. The CDR3 consists of 15 residues. The CDR3 protein is CASRKLADPSYEQYF. CDR3 DNA: TGTGCCAGCAGAAAACTAGCGGACCCATCCTACGAGCAGTACTTC.

The chain recombines TRBV29-1 with TRBJ1-2, with no clear D. CDR1 is SQVTM and CDR2 is ANQGSEA in the germline V gene. The length of the CDR3 is 12 residues. V gave up 1 base and J gave up 7 bases, with 10 bases separating them. The CDR3 protein is CSVEARGGGYTF. The DNA for the CDR3 is TGCAGCGTTGAAGCCCGGGGAGGTGGCTACACCTTC.

The CDR3 bases are TGTGCCAGCAGCATCCGGACCGGGACAGGGGGAGGGCAGCAGTACTTC. It specifies CASSIRTGTGGGQQYF. The rearrangement uses TRBV7-9 and TRBJ2-7; 11 bases fit TRBD1. The CDR3 loop spans 16 amino acids. The germline V gene encodes CDR1 SEHNR and CDR2 FQNEAQ (reference sequence). Unmatched junction bases numbered 14, after V lost 5 bases and J lost 8 bases.

The chain couples TRBV27 to TRBJ1-1; D unresolved. V was clipped by 3 bases and J by 1 base, with 9 bases between them. The CDR3 is 14 residues long. From germline, CDR1 is MNHEY and CDR2 SMNVEV (reference sequence). As DNA, the CDR3 is TGTGCCAGCAGTTTTCATCGGGGGAACACTGAAGCTTTCTTT. It specifies CASSFHRGNTEAFF.

The gene calls are TRBV30 and TRBJ1-1; a weak D match, TRBD1 (6 bases). This CDR3 spans 14 amino acids. CDR1 is GTSNPN, CDR2 SVGIG, per germline (reference sequence). V lost 1 base and J lost 0, with 9 bases in between. The CDR3: CAWSDGQLNTEAFF. Written as DNA, the CDR3 is TGTGCCTGGAGTGACGGACAGTTGAACACTGAAGCTTTCTTT.

The gene calls are TRBV5-4 and TRBJ2-3, with D possibly TRBD2 on 7 matching bases. The CDR3 has 16 residues. Germline V gene lookup returns CDR1 SGHNT and CDR2 YYREEE (reference sequence). V dropped 4 bases and J dropped 5 bases, with 20 bases sitting between them. The DNA for the CDR3 is TGTGCCAGCAGCACGGGTGAACGAGGGGGGGGAGATACGCAGTATTTT. It encodes CASSTGERGGGDTQYF.